This is a list of T cell receptor beta chains from one sample in a study of beta chain features in type 1 diabetes. Generated by immunoSEQ multiplex PCR, the TCRdb table keeps only in-frame clones and is missing some. In the table there are about 930,000 clones, 17% of which are singletons. The sequenced sample consisted of naive CD4+ T cells from blood. The receptors originated from a woman between 18 and 29 years old in good health. Each CDR3 is given with its conserved first and last residue. The D gene is left open where the match is weak. Clone size is stated in some rows and not others, as once, few, many or a class when expanded.

>TRBV7-9|TRBD2|TRBJ2-1|-
TGTGCCAGCAGCCCCCAAACTAGCGGCAATGAGCAGTTCTTC
CASSPQTSGNEQFF
>TRBV7-2|-|TRBJ2-3|few
TGTGCCAGCAGCCTTCTCCCGACCAGGGTATTAACAGATACGCAGTATTTT
CASSLLPTRVLTDTQYF
>TRBV2|TRBD2|TRBJ2-2|-
TGTGCCAGCAGGCAGACTAGCGGGAGGTCCGGGGAGCTGTTTTTT
CASRQTSGRSGELFF
>TRBV19|-|TRBJ2-1|few
TGTGCCAGTAGTATTCTAGCGCACGATTACAATGAGCAGTTCTTC
CASSILAHDYNEQFF
>TRBV7-2|-|TRBJ2-5|few
TGTGCCAGCAGCTTAGAGGTGCAGGGCCCGTACCAAGAGACCCAGTACTTC
CASSLEVQGPYQETQYF
>TRBV9|-|TRBJ2-3|-
TGTGCCAGCAGCCCGCTAAACACAGATACGCAGTATTTT
CASSPLNTDTQYF
>TRBV10-3|-|TRBJ2-7|-
TGTGCCATCAGGGGAAACAGGGAGTTCGGCGAGCAGTACTTC
CAIRGNREFGEQYF
>TRBV9|-|TRBJ2-4|-
TGTGCCAGCAGCGTAGATGGGGGGACGAACATTCAGTACTTC
CASSVDGGTNIQYF
>TRBV28|TRBD1|TRBJ2-7|few
TGTGCCAGCGGGGGACAGCAGACCTACGAGCAGTACTTC
CASGGQQTYEQYF
>TRBV6-5|TRBD1|TRBJ2-2|-
TGTGCCAGCAGCCTTCGACAGGGTCCCACCGGGGAGCTGTTTTTT
CASSLRQGPTGELFF
>TRBV12-5|-|TRBJ2-3|few
TGTGCTAGTGGTTTGTATCGGGGAGCGGCCACAGATACGCAGTATTTT
CASGLYRGAATDTQYF
>TRBV4-3|TRBD1|TRBJ2-7|-
TGCGCCAGCAGCCGGGACAGGGGTCACTCCTACGAGCAGTACTTC
CASSRDRGHSYEQYF
>TRBV4-1|-|TRBJ2-1|few
TGCGCCAGCAGCCAAGAGGAGCGGAGGGAGCAGTTCTTC
CASSQEERREQFF
>TRBV19|-|TRBJ1-5|few
TGTGCCAGTAAGGTGGACATCGGAGATCAGCCCCAGCATTTT
CASKVDIGDQPQHF
>TRBV18|-|TRBJ2-7|-
TGTGCCAGCTCACCACGAAGAGGGACCTACGAGCAGTACTTC
CASSPRRGTYEQYF
>TRBV10-3|-|TRBJ1-1|-
TGTGCCATCAGGAAGAGCTTGGTGGGGACAAATTCTTTCGGAGCTTTCTTT
CAIRKSLVGTNSFGAFF